Listed below are T cell receptor beta chains from one sample, sequenced in a study of beta chain features in type 1 diabetes. Sequencing used immunoSEQ multiplex PCR; TCRdb keeps in-frame clones, though not all of them. The table lists more than 150,000 clones, about 9.1% of them singletons. The sequenced sample consisted of central memory CD4+ T cells from blood. The receptors come from a woman younger than 30 in good health. Each CDR3 is given with its conserved first and last residue. The D gene is left open where the match is weak. The size field is filled for only some rows; it gives once, few, many or a size class.

V: TRBV30
J: TRBJ2-6
D: TRBD1
length: 17
size: .
DNA: TGTGCCTGGAGTACTCGACAGGGATCCGCTGGGGCCAACGTCCTGACTTTC
CDR3: CAWSTRQGSAGANVLTF

V: TRBV10-3
J: TRBJ1-1
D: .
length: 14
size: few
DNA: TGTGCCATCAGTGAGTCAGGGGATGTTAGTGAAGCTTTCTTT
CDR3: CAISESGDVSEAFF

V: TRBV5-4
J: TRBJ2-2
D: .
length: 16
size: .
DNA: TGTGCCAGCAGCTTAGGCGGGGCCGCGAACACCGGGGAGCTGTTTTTT
CDR3: CASSLGGAANTGELFF

V: TRBV9
J: TRBJ2-5
D: TRBD2
length: 16
size: .
DNA: TGTGCCAGCAGCGTAGTCGCTAGCGGGAGCCAAGAGACCCAGTACTTC
CDR3: CASSVVASGSQETQYF

V: TRBV18
J: TRBJ2-7
D: .
length: 13
size: .
DNA: TGTGCCAGCTCACCCCCAGGATGGAACGAGCAGTACTTC
CDR3: CASSPPGWNEQYF

V: TRBV28
J: TRBJ1-4
D: .
length: 14
size: few
DNA: TGTGCCAGCAGATCCGGGGAACGAGGGGAAAAACTGTTTTTT
CDR3: CASRSGERGEKLFF

V: TRBV4-1
J: TRBJ2-2
D: TRBD1
length: 17
size: .
DNA: TGCGCCAGCAGCCAACTAGGGACAGGAAGGAACACCGGGGAGCTGTTTTTT
CDR3: CASSQLGTGRNTGELFF

V: TRBV11-2
J: TRBJ2-5
D: TRBD2
length: 16
size: .
DNA: TGTGCCAGCAGTCCCTCGGGACTAGCGGTTCAAGAGACCCAGTACTTC
CDR3: CASSPSGLAVQETQYF

V: TRBV11-2
J: TRBJ2-5
D: TRBD1
length: 13
size: many
DNA: TGTGCCAGCAGCCCGGGACAGGGGGAGACCCAGTACTTC
CDR3: CASSPGQGETQYF

V: TRBV7-9
J: TRBJ2-7
D: .
length: 14
size: many
DNA: TGTGCCAGCAGCTCGGAGGGTGGCAGCTACGAGCAGTACTTC
CDR3: CASSSEGGSYEQYF

V: TRBV20-1
J: TRBJ2-7
D: .
length: 9
size: few
DNA: TGCAGTGCTAGTAACGAGCAGTACTTC
CDR3: CSASNEQYF

V: TRBV7-3
J: TRBJ2-5
D: TRBD2
length: 19
size: .
DNA: TGTGCCAGCAGCTTACCGGGACTAGCGGGGGGTCCAGTGCGAGAGACCCAGTACTTC
CDR3: CASSLPGLAGGPVRETQYF

V: TRBV4-1
J: TRBJ1-1
D: .
length: 15
size: .
DNA: TGCGCCAGCAGCCAAGTTAATACAGGGTACACTGAAGCTTTCTTT
CDR3: CASSQVNTGYTEAFF